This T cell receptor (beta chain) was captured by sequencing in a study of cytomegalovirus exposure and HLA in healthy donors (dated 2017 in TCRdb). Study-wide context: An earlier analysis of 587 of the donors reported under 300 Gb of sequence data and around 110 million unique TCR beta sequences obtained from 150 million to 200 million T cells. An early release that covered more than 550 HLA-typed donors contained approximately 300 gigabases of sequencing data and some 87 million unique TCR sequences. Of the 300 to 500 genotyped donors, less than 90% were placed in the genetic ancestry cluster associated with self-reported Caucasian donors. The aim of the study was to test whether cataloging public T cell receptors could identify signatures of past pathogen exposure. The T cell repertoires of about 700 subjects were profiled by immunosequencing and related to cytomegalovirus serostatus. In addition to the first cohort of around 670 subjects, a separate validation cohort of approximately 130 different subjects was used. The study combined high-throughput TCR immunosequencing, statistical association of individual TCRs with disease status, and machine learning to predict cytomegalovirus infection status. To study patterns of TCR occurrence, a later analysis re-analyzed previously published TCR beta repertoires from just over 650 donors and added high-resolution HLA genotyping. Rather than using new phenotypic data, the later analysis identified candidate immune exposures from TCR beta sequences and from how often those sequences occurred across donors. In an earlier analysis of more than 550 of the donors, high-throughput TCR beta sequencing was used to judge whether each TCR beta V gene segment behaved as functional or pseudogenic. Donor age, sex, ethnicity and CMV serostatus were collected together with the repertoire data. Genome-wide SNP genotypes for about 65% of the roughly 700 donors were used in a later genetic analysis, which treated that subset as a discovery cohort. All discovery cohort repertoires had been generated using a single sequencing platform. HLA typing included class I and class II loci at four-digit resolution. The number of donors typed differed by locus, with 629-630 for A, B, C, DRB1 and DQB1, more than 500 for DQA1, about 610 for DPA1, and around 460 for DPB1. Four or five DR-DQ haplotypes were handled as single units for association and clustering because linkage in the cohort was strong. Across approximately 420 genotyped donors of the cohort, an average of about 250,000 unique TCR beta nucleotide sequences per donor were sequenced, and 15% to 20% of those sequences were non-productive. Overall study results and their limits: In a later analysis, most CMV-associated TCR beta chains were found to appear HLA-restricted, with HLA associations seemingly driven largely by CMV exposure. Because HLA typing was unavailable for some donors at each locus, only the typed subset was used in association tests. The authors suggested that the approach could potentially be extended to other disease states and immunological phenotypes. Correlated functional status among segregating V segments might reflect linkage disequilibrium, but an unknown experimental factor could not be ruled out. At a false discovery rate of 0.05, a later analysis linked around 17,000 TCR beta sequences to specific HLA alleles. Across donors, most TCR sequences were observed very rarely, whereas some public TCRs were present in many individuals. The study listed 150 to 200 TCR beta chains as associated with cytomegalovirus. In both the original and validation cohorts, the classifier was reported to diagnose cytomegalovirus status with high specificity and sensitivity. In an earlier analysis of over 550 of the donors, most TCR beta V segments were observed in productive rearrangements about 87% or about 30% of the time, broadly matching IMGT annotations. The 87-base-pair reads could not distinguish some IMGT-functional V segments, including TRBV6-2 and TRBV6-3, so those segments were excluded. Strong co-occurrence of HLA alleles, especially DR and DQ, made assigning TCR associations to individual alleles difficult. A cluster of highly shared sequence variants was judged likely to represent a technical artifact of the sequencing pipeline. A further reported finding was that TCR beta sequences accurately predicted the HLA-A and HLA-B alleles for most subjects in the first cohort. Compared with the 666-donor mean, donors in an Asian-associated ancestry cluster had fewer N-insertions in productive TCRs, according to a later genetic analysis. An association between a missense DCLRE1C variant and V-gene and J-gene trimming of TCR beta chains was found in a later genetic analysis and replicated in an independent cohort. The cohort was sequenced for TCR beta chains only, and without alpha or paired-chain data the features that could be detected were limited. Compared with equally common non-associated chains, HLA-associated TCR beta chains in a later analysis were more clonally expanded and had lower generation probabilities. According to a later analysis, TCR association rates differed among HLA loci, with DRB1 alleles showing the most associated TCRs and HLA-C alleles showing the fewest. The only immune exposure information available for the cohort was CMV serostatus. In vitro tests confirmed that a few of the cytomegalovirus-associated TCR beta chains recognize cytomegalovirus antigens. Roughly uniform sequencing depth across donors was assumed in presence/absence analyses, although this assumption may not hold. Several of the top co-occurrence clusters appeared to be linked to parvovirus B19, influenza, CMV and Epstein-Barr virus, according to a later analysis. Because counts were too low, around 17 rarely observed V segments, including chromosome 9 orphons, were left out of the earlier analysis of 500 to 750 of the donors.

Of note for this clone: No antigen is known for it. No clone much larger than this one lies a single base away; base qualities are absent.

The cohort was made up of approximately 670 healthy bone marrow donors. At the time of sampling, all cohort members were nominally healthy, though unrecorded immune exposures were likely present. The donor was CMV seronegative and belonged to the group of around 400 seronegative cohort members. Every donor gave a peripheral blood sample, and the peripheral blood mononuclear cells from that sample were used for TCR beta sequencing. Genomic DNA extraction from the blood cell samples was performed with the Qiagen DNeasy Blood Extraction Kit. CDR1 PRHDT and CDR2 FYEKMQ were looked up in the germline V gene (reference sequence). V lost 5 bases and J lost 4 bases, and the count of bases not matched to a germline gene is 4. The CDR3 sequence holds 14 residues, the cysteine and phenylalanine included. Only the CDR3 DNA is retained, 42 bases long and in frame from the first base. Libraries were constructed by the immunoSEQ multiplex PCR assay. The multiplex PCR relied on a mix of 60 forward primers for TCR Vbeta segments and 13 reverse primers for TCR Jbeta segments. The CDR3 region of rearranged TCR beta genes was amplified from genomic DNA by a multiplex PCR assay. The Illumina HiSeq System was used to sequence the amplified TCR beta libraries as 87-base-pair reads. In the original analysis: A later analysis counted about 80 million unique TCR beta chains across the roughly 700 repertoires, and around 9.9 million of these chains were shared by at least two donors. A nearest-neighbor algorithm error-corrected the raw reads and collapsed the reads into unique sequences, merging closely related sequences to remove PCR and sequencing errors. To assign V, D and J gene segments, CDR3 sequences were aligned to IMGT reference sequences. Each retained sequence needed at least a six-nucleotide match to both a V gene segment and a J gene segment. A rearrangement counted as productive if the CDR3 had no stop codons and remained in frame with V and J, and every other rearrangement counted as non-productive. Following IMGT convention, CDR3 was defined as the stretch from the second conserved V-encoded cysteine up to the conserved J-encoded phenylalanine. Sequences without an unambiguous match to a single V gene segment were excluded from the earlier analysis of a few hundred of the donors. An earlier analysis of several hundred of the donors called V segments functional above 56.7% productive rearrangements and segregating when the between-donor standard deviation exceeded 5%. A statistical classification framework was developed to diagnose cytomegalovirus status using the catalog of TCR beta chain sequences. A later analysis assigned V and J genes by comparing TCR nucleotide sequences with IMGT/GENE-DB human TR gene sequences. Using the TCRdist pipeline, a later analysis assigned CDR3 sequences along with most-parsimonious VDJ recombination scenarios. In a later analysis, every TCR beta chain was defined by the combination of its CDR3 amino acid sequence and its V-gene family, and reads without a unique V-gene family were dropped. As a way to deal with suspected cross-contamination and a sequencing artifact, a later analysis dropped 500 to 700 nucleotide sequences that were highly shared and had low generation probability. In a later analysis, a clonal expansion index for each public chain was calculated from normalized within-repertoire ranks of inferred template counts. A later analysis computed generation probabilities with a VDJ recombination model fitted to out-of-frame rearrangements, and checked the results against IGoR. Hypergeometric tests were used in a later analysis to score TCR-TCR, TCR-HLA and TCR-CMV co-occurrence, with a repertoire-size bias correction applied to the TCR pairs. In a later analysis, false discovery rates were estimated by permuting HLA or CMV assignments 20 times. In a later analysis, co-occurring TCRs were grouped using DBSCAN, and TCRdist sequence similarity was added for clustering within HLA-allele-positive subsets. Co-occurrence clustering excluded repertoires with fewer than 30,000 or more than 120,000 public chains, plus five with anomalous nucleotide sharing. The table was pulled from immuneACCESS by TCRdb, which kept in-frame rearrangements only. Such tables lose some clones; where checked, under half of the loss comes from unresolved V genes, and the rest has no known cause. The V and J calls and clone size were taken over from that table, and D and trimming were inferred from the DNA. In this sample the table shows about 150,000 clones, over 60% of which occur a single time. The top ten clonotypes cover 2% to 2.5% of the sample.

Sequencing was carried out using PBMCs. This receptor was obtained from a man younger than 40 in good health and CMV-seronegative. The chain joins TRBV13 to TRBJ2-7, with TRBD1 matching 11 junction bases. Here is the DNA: TGTGCCAGCAGCCAGGACAGGGGGCTATACGAGCAGTACTTC. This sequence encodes CASSQDRGLYEQYF.